The clone carrying this T cell receptor (beta chain) appeared a few times. The CDR3 loop spans 15 amino acids. Per the germline V gene, CDR1 is LGHDT and CDR2 is YNNKEL (reference sequence). V was clipped by 4 bases and J by 4 bases; unmatched bases: 6. Per the authors' pipeline: The authors estimated nucleated cell counts from reference gene primer amplification. Only in-frame clones appear in the TCRdb table, and some are missing; sequencing was by immunoSEQ multiplex PCR. D and trimming were read from the DNA, whereas the V and J calls and clone size are those reported in that table. The table records some 130,000 clones, 65% to 85% of them present only once. The data belong to a study of blood T cell repertoires in COVID-19. Study details: COVID-19 samples, acute and convalescent, were from the United States, Italy and Spain. Sample material is recorded as cDNA or gDNA derived from T cells, B-cell-depleted T cells, or PBMCs.

The chain recombines TRBV3-1 (or the pseudogene TRBV3-2) with TRBJ2-1, with 8 positions matching TRBD2. Sequencing used peripheral blood. This clonotype was sampled from a man between 70 and 80 years old with acute or convalescent COVID-19. CDR3 sequence (DNA): TGTGCCAGCAGCCGCGCCGGGGGGGTGTACAATGAGCAGTTCTTC. It is translated as CASSRAGGVYNEQFF.